This is a list of T cell receptor beta chains from one sample in a study of shared clonotypes between healthy human individuals. TCRdb's copy holds only in-frame clones and misses some; the assay was immunoSEQ multiplex PCR. The data hold hundreds of thousands of clones, with about 95% observed a single time. The sequenced material came from naive CD8+ T cells sorted from blood. These receptors were collected from a young woman in good health. Each CDR3 is given with its conserved first and last residue. D genes are given only for firm matches. The listing skips clone size in some rows; elsewhere it reads once, few, many or a size class.

TRBV7-9	TRBJ2-1	13	NA	NA	CASTPPSANEQFF	TGTGCCAGCACCCCGCCCTCGGCCAATGAGCAGTTCTTC
TRBV19	TRBJ2-6	14	NA	NA	CASWGGPGANVLTF	TGTGCCAGTTGGGGGGGGCCAGGGGCCAACGTCCTGACTTTC
TRBV27	TRBJ2-7	14	NA	once	CASSLSWGVYEQYF	TGTGCCAGCAGTTTATCGTGGGGGGTCTACGAGCAGTACTTC
TRBV6-1	TRBJ2-3	16	TRBD2	NA	CASSEDLAGEKDTQYF	TGTGCCAGCAGTGAAGATTTAGCGGGAGAAAAGGATACGCAGTATTTT
TRBV14	TRBJ2-1	17	NA	once	CASSPVPVLQRNNEQFF	TGTGCCAGCAGCCCGGTCCCAGTCCTCCAGCGAAACAATGAGCAGTTCTTC
TRBV10-1	TRBJ2-7	13	NA	NA	CASSESDYHEQYF	TGCGCCAGCAGTGAGTCTGACTACCACGAGCAGTACTTC
TRBV13	TRBJ1-4	12	NA	NA	CASSVTNEKLFF	TGTGCCAGCAGCGTCACCAATGAAAAACTGTTTTTT
TRBV28	TRBJ1-2	13	TRBD1	NA	CASSSGGANGYTF	TGTGCCAGCAGTTCAGGGGGCGCGAATGGCTACACCTTC
TRBV27	TRBJ2-7	11	NA	NA	CASSLSYEQYF	TGTGCCAGCAGTCTCTCCTACGAGCAGTACTTC
TRBV7-9	TRBJ2-1	18	TRBD1	NA	CASSFATPGQGLFNEQFF	TGTGCCAGCAGCTTCGCGACTCCCGGACAGGGGTTGTTCAATGAGCAGTTCTTC
TRBV27	TRBJ1-4	14	NA	NA	CASSLVGANEKLFF	TGTGCCAGCAGTCTAGTAGGGGCTAATGAAAAACTGTTTTTT
TRBV25-1	TRBJ2-3	15	NA	NA	CASSEQLLSTDTQYF	TGTGCCAGCAGTGAACAACTACTAAGCACAGATACGCAGTATTTT
TRBV28	TRBJ2-1	16	TRBD2	NA	CASSFSLAGSYNEQFF	TGTGCCAGCAGTTTCTCCCTAGCGGGAAGCTACAATGAGCAGTTCTTC
TRBV28	TRBJ2-3	14	NA	NA	CASSAAESTDTQYF	TGTGCCAGCAGTGCAGCGGAAAGCACAGATACGCAGTATTTT
TRBV6-6	TRBJ1-1	15	NA	NA	CASSLIVGTNTEAFF	TGTGCCAGCAGTTTGATCGTGGGGACGAACACTGAAGCTTTCTTT
TRBV2	TRBJ1-1	13	TRBD1	NA	CASRGTGETEAFF	TGTGCCAGCAGGGGGACAGGGGAGACTGAAGCTTTCTTT
TRBV5-6	TRBJ2-7	14	NA	NA	CASSLGVGSYEQYF	TGTGCCAGCAGCTTGGGTGTGGGCTCCTACGAGCAGTACTTC
TRBV29-1	TRBJ2-7	16	TRBD2	once	CSVTGLAGRGSYEQYF	TGCAGCGTGACGGGACTAGCGGGGAGGGGCTCCTACGAGCAGTACTTC
TRBV18	TRBJ2-7	15	TRBD1	NA	CASSPSRGQGVEQYF	TGTGCCAGCTCACCAAGCAGGGGACAGGGGGTCGAGCAGTACTTC
TRBV4-2	TRBJ2-2	19	NA	once	CASSQDLGSRMFMAGELFF	TGTGCCAGCAGCCAAGATCTGGGTAGCAGGATGTTTATGGCCGGGGAGCTGTTTTTT
TRBV15	TRBJ2-1	13	TRBD2	NA	CATGTSVYNEQFF	TGTGCCACCGGGACTAGCGTTTACAATGAGCAGTTCTTC
TRBV5-4	TRBJ1-1	12	NA	NA	CASSLAGGEAFF	TGTGCCAGCAGTTTAGCTGGGGGTGAAGCTTTCTTT
TRBV28	TRBJ2-6	15	NA	NA	CASSRPGNGANVLTF	TGTGCCAGCAGTCGCCCAGGGAATGGGGCCAACGTCCTGACTTTC
TRBV11-2	TRBJ2-2	11	NA	NA	CASSSTGELFF	TGTGCCAGCAGCTCCACCGGGGAGCTGTTTTTT
TRBV29-1	TRBJ2-7	13	TRBD2	NA	CSVELAGSYEQYF	TGCAGCGTTGAACTAGCGGGGTCCTACGAGCAGTACTTC
TRBV6-5	TRBJ1-1	13	NA	NA	CASKSTVNTEAFF	TGTGCCAGCAAGTCGACGGTGAACACTGAAGCTTTCTTT
TRBV14	TRBJ2-7	15	NA	NA	CASSQAYYSVGEQYF	TGTGCCAGCAGCCAAGCTTACTATTCCGTTGGCGAGCAGTACTTC
TRBV2	TRBJ2-1	10	NA	once	CASKGNEQFF	TGTGCCAGCAAGGGTAATGAGCAGTTCTTC
TRBV7-6	TRBJ2-1	12	NA	NA	CASSLGVGEQFF	TGTGCCAGCAGCTTAGGTGTAGGTGAGCAGTTCTTC
TRBV5-1	TRBJ2-7	13	NA	NA	CASSPKGGHEQYF	TGCGCCAGCAGCCCTAAGGGGGGCCACGAGCAGTACTTC
TRBV19	TRBJ2-7	15	NA	NA	CASSPLMGSSYEQYF	TGTGCCAGTAGCCCTCTAATGGGAAGCTCCTACGAGCAGTACTTC
TRBV28	TRBJ2-7	15	TRBD2	NA	CASSWSLAGVYEQYF	TGTGCCAGCAGTTGGTCCCTAGCGGGAGTTTACGAGCAGTACTTC
TRBV2	TRBJ2-7	13	NA	NA	CASSESGVYEQYF	TGTGCCAGCAGTGAGTCGGGGGTCTACGAGCAGTACTTC
TRBV5-4	TRBJ2-7	17	NA	NA	CASSGTENSGPSYEQYF	TGTGCCAGCAGCGGAACGGAAAATAGCGGCCCCTCCTACGAGCAGTACTTC
TRBV7-8	TRBJ2-2	15	NA	NA	CASSFHGRNTGELFF	TGTGCCAGCAGCTTTCACGGGAGGAACACCGGGGAGCTGTTTTTT
TRBV6-5	TRBJ2-6	15	NA	NA	CASTVGSSGANVLTF	TGTGCCAGCACCGTAGGGAGCTCTGGGGCCAACGTCCTGACTTTC
TRBV7-6	TRBJ2-1	15	TRBD2	NA	CASSPRLAGGDEQFF	TGTGCCAGCAGCCCGAGACTAGCGGGAGGCGATGAGCAGTTCTTC
TRBV11-2	TRBJ2-7	16	TRBD2	NA	CASSLQGLAGSYEQYF	TGTGCCAGCAGCTTACAGGGACTAGCTGGATCCTACGAGCAGTACTTC
TRBV27	TRBJ2-1	18	TRBD2	NA	CASSPGLAGGPGYNEQFF	TGTGCCAGCAGTCCGGGACTAGCGGGAGGGCCGGGCTACAATGAGCAGTTCTTC
TRBV4-1	TRBJ1-1	16	NA	NA	CASSPSGGGGNTEAFF	TGCGCCAGCAGCCCTTCGGGGGGGGGTGGTAACACTGAAGCTTTCTTT
TRBV1	TRBJ2-1	14	NA	NA	CTSSQPEGVNEQFF	TGCACCAGCAGCCAACCCGAGGGGGTCAATGAGCAGTTCTTC
TRBV19	TRBJ1-1	15	TRBD1	NA	CASSIGQGLNTEAFF	TGTGCCAGTAGTATCGGACAGGGCCTGAACACTGAAGCTTTCTTT
TRBV11-2	TRBJ2-7	13	NA	NA	CASSLDLPYEQYF	TGTGCCAGCAGCTTAGACCTACCTTACGAGCAGTACTTC
TRBV27	TRBJ2-1	15	TRBD2	NA	CASSHGTSGQNEQFF	TGTGCCAGCAGTCACGGGACTAGCGGGCAGAATGAGCAGTTCTTC
TRBV4-2	TRBJ2-3	16	NA	NA	CASSQDGWSPRDTQYF	TGTGCCAGCAGCCAAGATGGGTGGTCCCCCCGGGATACGCAGTATTTT
TRBV7-8	TRBJ1-4	14	NA	NA	CASSADTFNEKLFF	TGTGCCAGCAGCGCAGACACTTTTAATGAAAAACTGTTTTTT
TRBV7-9	TRBJ1-2	13	NA	NA	CASSLFGGYGYTF	TGTGCCAGCAGCTTATTCGGGGGTTATGGCTACACCTTC
TRBV29-1	TRBJ2-7	13	NA	NA	CSVLWGSPYEQYF	TGCAGCGTTTTATGGGGGTCCCCCTACGAGCAGTACTTC
TRBV27	TRBJ2-7	16	TRBD2	NA	CASSLASGRFSLEQYF	TGTGCCAGCAGTTTAGCTAGCGGGAGGTTCTCCCTCGAGCAGTACTTC
TRBV10-3	TRBJ2-3	16	NA	NA	CAISARGEEGTDTQYF	TGTGCCATCAGTGCCAGGGGGGAAGAGGGCACAGATACGCAGTATTTT
TRBV18	TRBJ1-2	13	TRBD1	NA	CASSTGTGAGYTF	TGTGCCAGCTCAACCGGGACAGGGGCTGGCTACACCTTC
TRBV2	TRBJ1-1	14	TRBD1	NA	CASRLDRQLTEAFF	TGTGCCAGCAGATTGGACAGGCAACTCACTGAAGCTTTCTTT
TRBV28	TRBJ2-6	17	NA	NA	CASRRGILRSGANVLTF	TGTGCCAGCAGACGAGGCATATTGCGTTCTGGGGCCAACGTCCTGACTTTC